The following is a T cell receptor beta chain sequence with its context. This specimen comes from a study of blood T cell repertoires in COVID-19. The germline CDR1 and CDR2 sequences are SNHLY and FYNNEI. With 4 bases clipped from V and 2 bases from J, the junction kept 4 bases outside the gene matches. The CDR3 has 15 residues. The assay was immunoSEQ multiplex PCR, and TCRdb's table has in-frame clones only and misses some. The sample contains some 150,000 clones, roughly 85% of which appear only once. Participant reports of clinical history set cohort assignment. The chain uses TRBV2 and TRBJ1-5, with TRBD1 matching over 8 bases. The specimen sequenced was PBMCs or T cells enriched from blood (not recorded which). The sequence derives from a woman aged 45-65 years who had recovered from COVID-19. The CDR3 reads CASSAQGVGNQPQHF. The CDR3 DNA sequence: TGTGCCAGCAGTGCACAGGGGGTGGGCAATCAGCCCCAGCATTTT.